This TCR beta chain was retrieved from a study of blood T cells in healthy people across ages. Study findings and constraints: When set beside aged donors, long-lived donors presented more naive CD4+ cells and higher diversity.

The CDR3 covers 16 residues. The germline CDR1 and CDR2 sequences are LGHNA and YNFKEQ. V lost 4 bases and J lost 2; bases outside the gene matches: 11. On this clonotype: Antigen unknown.

Using a J-beta primer mix together with a sample-barcoded 5' primer, a second PCR was run for roughly 6 to 12 cycles. TCRdb used MiXCR to reprocess the 5' RACE reads, holding one entry per CDR3 protein. In the table there are roughly 680,000 distinct CDR3 sequences, 52% of which are singletons. This TCR was sampled from a woman aged 80 or over in good health. The J gene is TRBJ2-7, the V gene TRBV4-2, with 7 bases aligning to TRBD1. Sequencing was carried out using blood. CDR3 bases: TGTGCCAGCAGCCCTCAAACAGGGGTGAGGGCCTACGAGCAGTACTTC. Translating gives CASSPQTGVRAYEQYF.